This TCR beta chain was recorded in a study of shared clonotypes between healthy human individuals. Original methodology: ImmunoSEQ yielded junction-only sequences lacking quality scores, so filtering differed. The table came from immunoSEQ multiplex PCR; TCRdb's copy has only in-frame clones and leaves some out. V, J and clone size reflect that table, while D and trimming were determined from the DNA. The data show around 1.9 million clones, with around 93% seen just once and roughly 1.7% held by the top ten. On this clone: Antigen: not known.

The CDR3 is 14 residues long. The V segment lost 6 bases and the J segment 4 bases; nucleotides outside the gene matches: 4. Germline V gene sequence: CDR1 MNHNS, CDR2 SASEGT. Terminally differentiated effector memory CD45RA+ cells were left out of the naive CD8 fraction, which was CD45RO-negative and positively selected for CCR7. Study conclusions and caveats: Blood was the only sampled material, and tissue repertoires likely differ. Several donors showed sharing of about 4.8% of naive CD4 clonotypes. Owing to a small donor count, the genetic and exposure-history diversity represented was limited.

Sequencing was carried out using naive CD8+ T cells from PBMCs. The receptor was isolated from a young man in good health. Some clones in this sample may be carry-over from other donors' samples. The chain recombines TRBV6-1 with TRBJ1-4, with 8 bases aligning to TRBD1. The CDR3 DNA sequence: TGTGCCAGCAGGGAGACAGGGGATAATGAAAAACTGTTTTTT. Protein: CASRETGDNEKLFF.